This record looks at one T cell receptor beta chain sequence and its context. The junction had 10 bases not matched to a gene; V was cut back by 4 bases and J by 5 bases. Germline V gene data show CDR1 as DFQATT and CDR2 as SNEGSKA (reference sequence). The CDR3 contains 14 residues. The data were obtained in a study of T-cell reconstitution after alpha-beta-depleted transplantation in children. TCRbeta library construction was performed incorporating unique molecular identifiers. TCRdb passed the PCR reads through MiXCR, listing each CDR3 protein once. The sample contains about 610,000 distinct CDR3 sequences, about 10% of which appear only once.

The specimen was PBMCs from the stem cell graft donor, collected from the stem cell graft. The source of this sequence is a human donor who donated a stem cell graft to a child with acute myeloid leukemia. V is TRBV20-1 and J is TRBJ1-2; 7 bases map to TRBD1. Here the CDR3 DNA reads TGCAGTGCTATGGAAGGGGGCGCAAGATATGGCTACACCTTC. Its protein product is CSAMEGGARYGYTF.